The 22 T cell receptor beta chains given below trace back to one sample, sequenced in a study. One entry per CDR3 protein, called by TCRdb with MiXCR from the 5' RACE reads. The profile shows about 9,000 distinct CDR3 sequences, 34% of them singletons. The sorted Tregs were CD4+CD25+CD127-/low cells. The sequenced material came from Tregs sorted from blood. The receptors here all came from a female donor with breast cancer.

This chain uses TRBV12-3 or TRBV12-4 with TRBJ1-5, with TRBD1 as a possible D gene (5 bases). V was trimmed by 6 bases and J by 3 bases, leaving 12 bases between them. This CDR3 has 14 residues. The CDR3 nucleotides read TGTGCCAGCAGACCGGGACGGGACAATCAGCCCCAGCATTTT. Its protein product is CASRPGRDNQPQHF.

A note on this clonotype: Mismatch with germline at one junction end may stem from a read error. CDR3 sequence reads: CASSLTGTFSGNAIYF. The CDR3 DNA follows: TGCGCCAGCAGCCTAACCGGGACCTTCTCTGGAAACGCCATATATTTT. The rearrangement joins TRBV4-2 to TRBJ1-3, with D possibly being TRBD1 (5 bases). The CDR3 consists of 16 residues. CDR1 and CDR2 from the germline V gene are LGHNA and YNFKEQ.

As to this clonotype: This sequence may be a read error, since a much larger clone differs from it by one base. The chain has TRBV5-1 and TRBJ2-1; 7 bases align to TRBD1. Germline values: CDR1 SGHRS, CDR2 YFSETQ. The CDR3 sequence is 14 residues long. This CDR3 reads CASNLATGANEQFF. CDR3 DNA: TGCGCCAGCAACTTGGCTACAGGGGCCAATGAGCAGTTCTTC.

The chain recombines TRBV4-1 with TRBJ2-1, with 10 nucleotides matching TRBD2. Unmatched junction bases numbered 10, after V lost 0 bases and J lost 2 bases. Germline V lookup: CDR1 MGHRA, CDR2 YSYEKL. CDR3 size: 19 residues. CDR3: CASSQDRGLARKTYNEQFF. The DNA for the CDR3 is TGCGCCAGCAGCCAAGATAGGGGACTAGCGCGAAAAACCTACAATGAGCAGTTCTTC.

This clonotype appeared a few times. V gene TRBV11-2 combines with J gene TRBJ2-3, with 9 bases identical to TRBD1. V lost 5 bases, J lost 7 bases, and 13 bases stayed unmatched. The CDR3 extends over 16 amino acids. CDR1 SGHAT and CDR2 FQNNGV come from the germline V gene. The CDR3 nucleotides are TGTGCCAGCAGCCACTCACCGGGACAGGGCTCCTATACGCAGTATTTT. Its protein product is CASSHSPGQGSYTQYF.

This clonotype was found a few times. J is TRBJ1-5 and V is TRBV10-3; D uncertain. In germline, CDR1 is ENHRY, CDR2 SYGVKD. The CDR3 length is 12 residues. V gave up 2 bases and J gave up 9 bases, with 8 bases separating them. CDR3 bases: TGTGCCATCAGTGAGAATGGGTGGCCCCAGCATTTT. Translation: CAISENGWPQHF.

CDR3 sequence: CSATSLGGDHNEQFF. The DNA of the CDR3 is TGCAGTGCGACCTCACTAGGAGGGGACCACAATGAGCAGTTCTTC. The chain combines TRBV20-1 with TRBJ2-1, with D tentatively TRBD2 (6 bases). Germline V CDR1 and CDR2: DFQATT, SNEGSKA (reference sequence). V lost 6 bases, J lost 5 bases, and 20 bases lay in between. The CDR3 spans 15 residues.

This chain joins TRBV7-2 and TRBJ2-1, with 11 bases lining up with TRBD2. In germline, CDR1 is SGHTA, CDR2 FQGNSA. Trimming removed 4 bases from V and 3 bases from J; junction bases left unmatched: 5. CDR3 length: 16 residues. The CDR3 loop is CASSYSLAGGYNEQFF. CDR3 nucleotide sequence: TGTGCCAGCAGCTACTCCCTAGCGGGAGGCTACAATGAGCAGTTCTTC.

This chain connects TRBV29-1 to TRBJ2-5, with D unresolved. The V gene lost 3 bases and the J gene lost 5 bases, with 10 bases spanning the gap. The V gene's germline CDR1 is SQVTM and CDR2 ANQGSEA. The CDR3 sequence is 12 residues long. The CDR3, as DNA: TGCAGCGTTGACACAGTCAGGGAGACCCAGTACTTC. Translation gives CSVDTVRETQYF. Together with reference TRBV29-1 and TRBJ2-5, the CDR3 gives the full variable domain: SAVISQKPSRDICQRGTSLTIQCQVDSQVTMMFWYRQQPGQSLTLIATANQGSEATYESGFVIDKFPISRPNLTFSTLTVSNMSPEDSSIYLCSVDTVRETQYFGPGTRLLVL.

This clonotype was found a few times. This chain connects TRBV10-3 to TRBJ2-5; TRBD1 matches 9 bases. The ends lost 5 bases at V and 2 bases at J; junction bases unmatched: 6. CDR1 and CDR2 from the germline V gene are ENHRY and SYGVKD. The CDR3 length is 15 residues. The CDR3 DNA reads as TGTGCCATCAGTCTTTACGACAGGGGGCAAGAGACCCAGTACTTC. Encoded protein: CAISLYDRGQETQYF.

About this clonotype itself: One base away lies a much larger clone, so this may be a sequencing read error. The chain recombines TRBV6-5 with TRBJ1-1, with D perhaps matching TRBD1 (6 bases). Per germline, CDR1 MNHEY and CDR2 SVGAGI. The CDR3 runs 13 residues. In DNA, the CDR3 is TGTGCCAGCAGTGACGACAGGAACACTGATGCTTTCTTT. It encodes CASSDDRNTDAFF.

The V call is TRBV7-2, the J call TRBJ1-4; 7 bases are a match to TRBD1. Germline CDR1 and CDR2: SGHTA and FQGNSA. The V segment lost 4 bases and the J segment 6 bases; nucleotides outside the gene matches: 5. The CDR3 contains 14 residues. In DNA, the CDR3 is TGTGCCAGCAGCTGGGACAGATGGGATGAAAAACTGTTTTTT. Translation: CASSWDRWDEKLFF.

In its sample, this clonotype ranks as medium-sized (0.01 to 0.1%). The chain joins TRBV11-1 to TRBJ2-1; D gene uncertain. The V end was cut by 5 bases, the J end by 10 bases, with 15 bases between. The CDR3 is made up of 13 amino acids. CDR1 and CDR2 (germline): SGHAT, FQDESV (reference sequence). In nucleotides, the CDR3 is TGTGCCAGCAGCCCCTACCGGGCCCTCGAGCAGTTCTTC. Encoded protein: CASSPYRALEQFF.

The V call is TRBV7-3, the J call TRBJ1-6, with TRBD1 as a possible D gene (6 bases). Trimming took 2 bases from V and 7 from J, leaving 9 bases between them. The CDR3 is 14 residues long. Germline loops: CDR1 SGHTA, CDR2 FQGTGA. CDR3 in amino acids: CASSLQGQNSPLHF. The DNA for the CDR3 is TGTGCCAGCAGCTTACAGGGACAAAATTCACCCCTCCACTTT.

This clonotype was observed a few times. This rearrangement joins TRBV7-2 to TRBJ2-1; weak D call: TRBD2 (5 bases). Germline CDR1 is SGHTA and CDR2 is FQGNSA. Trimming took off 5 bases at V and 9 bases at J, with 26 bases between the two ends. The length of the CDR3 is 17 residues. CDR3 DNA sequence: TGTGCCAGCAGCCTCGAAGGAGGTGGTTTTCGGGTAGCTGAGCAGTTCTTC. It codes for CASSLEGGGFRVAEQFF.

This clonotype was detected only a few times. This sequence joins TRBV5-1 and TRBJ2-7; 8 nucleotides match TRBD2. V was pared by 4 bases and J by 0 bases, with 6 bases of the junction left unmatched. Germline V gene sequence: CDR1 SGHRS, CDR2 YFSETQ. The CDR3 is 15 amino acids. CDR3 nucleotides: TGCGCCAGCAGCCTCAGCGGGAGTGACTCCTACGAGCAGTACGTC. It encodes CASSLSGSDSYEQYV.

About this clonotype itself: This may be a read error: a much more frequent sequence differs by one nucleotide. In DNA form, the CDR3 reads TGTGCCAGCAGCCAAGAAAACAGGAGCACCGGGGAGCTGTTTTTT. Protein: CASSQENRSTGELFF. The chain employs TRBV4-2 and TRBJ2-2, with D perhaps TRBD1 (5 bases). Looked up from germline, CDR1 is LGHNA and CDR2 is YNFKEQ. This CDR3 spans 15 amino acids. Deletions cut 0 bases from V and 4 bases from J, with 9 bases between.

The chain couples TRBV5-4 to TRBJ2-1; 7 nucleotides align to TRBD2. The V gene end was trimmed by 0 bases and the J gene end by 3 bases; junction bases not matched to a gene: 3. Per the germline V gene, CDR1 is SGHNT and CDR2 is YYREEE (reference sequence). This CDR3 has 15 amino acids. The CDR3 loop is CASSLDPSGYNEQFF. The CDR3 DNA is TGTGCCAGCAGCTTGGATCCTAGCGGCTACAATGAGCAGTTCTTC.

As to this clonotype: A junction boundary mismatches the germline segment, possibly from a read error. V is TRBV6-5 and J is TRBJ1-1; D ambiguous. Germline V gene data show CDR1 as MNHEY and CDR2 as SVGAGI. The CDR3 covers 15 residues. The CDR3 coding sequence is TGTGCCCGCAGTTACTATGGAGGGTCGGGTACTGAAGCTTTCTTT. Protein product: CARSYYGGSGTEAFF.

This chain joins TRBV20-1 and TRBJ2-3; D is possibly TRBD1 (6 bases). This CDR3 spans 14 amino acids. Germline V lookup: CDR1 DFQATT, CDR2 SNEGSKA (reference sequence). Trimming took off 2 bases at V and 3 bases at J, with 12 bases between the two ends. This CDR3 reads CSARRQGTTDTQYF. The CDR3 DNA sequence: TGCAGTGCTAGACGGCAGGGGACAACAGATACGCAGTATTTT.

V and J are TRBV7-3 and TRBJ2-1; D remains unclear. With 8 bases removed from V and 2 bases from J, the gap between germline ends came to 10 bases. Germline CDR1 and CDR2: SGHTA and FQGTGA. This CDR3 contains 13 residues. CDR3 loop: CASRGPPYNEQFF. CDR3 DNA: TGTGCCAGCCGAGGCCCCCCCTACAATGAGCAGTTCTTC. Supplemented by reference TRBV7-3 and TRBJ2-1, the full variable domain reads GAGVSQTPSNKVTEKGKYVELRCDPISGHTALYWYRQSLGQGPEFLIYFQGTGAADDSGLPNDRFFAVRPEGSVSTLKIQRTERGDSAVYLCASRGPPYNEQFFGPGTRLTVL.

As regards this clonotype: Just one base apart from a much larger clone, this may be a read error. The chain employs TRBV20-1 and TRBJ2-1, with TRBD2 identical over 10 bases. CDR3 size: 14 residues. The germline gives CDR1 DFQATT, CDR2 SNEGSKA (reference sequence). The CDR3 reads CSARLAGVYNEQSF. DNA for the CDR3: TGCAGTGCTAGACTAGCGGGAGTTTACAATGAGCAGTCCTTC.